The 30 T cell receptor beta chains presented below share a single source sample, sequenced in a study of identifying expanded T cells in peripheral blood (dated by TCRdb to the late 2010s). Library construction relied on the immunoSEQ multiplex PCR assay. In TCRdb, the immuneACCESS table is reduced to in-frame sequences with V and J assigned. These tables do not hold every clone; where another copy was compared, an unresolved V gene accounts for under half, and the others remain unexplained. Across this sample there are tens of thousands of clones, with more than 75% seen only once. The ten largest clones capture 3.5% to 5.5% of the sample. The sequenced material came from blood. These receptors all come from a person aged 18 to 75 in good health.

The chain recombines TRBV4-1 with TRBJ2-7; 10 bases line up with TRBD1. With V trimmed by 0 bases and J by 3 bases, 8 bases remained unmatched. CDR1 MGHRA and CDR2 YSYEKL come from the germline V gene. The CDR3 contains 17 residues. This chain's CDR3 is CASSQDLVGDRGYEQYF. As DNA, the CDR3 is TGCGCCAGCAGCCAAGATTTGGTAGGGGACAGGGGCTACGAGCAGTACTTC.

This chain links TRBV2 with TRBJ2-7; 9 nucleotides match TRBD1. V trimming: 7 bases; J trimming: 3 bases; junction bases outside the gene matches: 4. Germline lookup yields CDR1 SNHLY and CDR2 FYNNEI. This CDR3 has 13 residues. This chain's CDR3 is CASKDRGRYEQYF. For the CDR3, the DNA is TGTGCCAGCAAGGACAGGGGACGCTACGAGCAGTACTTC.

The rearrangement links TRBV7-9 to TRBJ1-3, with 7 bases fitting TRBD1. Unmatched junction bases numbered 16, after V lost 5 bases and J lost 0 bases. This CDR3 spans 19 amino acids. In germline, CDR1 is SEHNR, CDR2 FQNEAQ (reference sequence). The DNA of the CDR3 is TGTGCCAGCAGCCCAGGGGGGGGCAGGAAAACTTACTCTGGAAACACCATATATTTT. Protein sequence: CASSPGGGRKTYSGNTIYF.

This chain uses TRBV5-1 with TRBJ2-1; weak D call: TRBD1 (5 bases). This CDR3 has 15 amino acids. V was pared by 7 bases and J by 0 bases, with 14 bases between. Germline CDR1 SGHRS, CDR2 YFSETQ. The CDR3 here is CASGLTESSYNEQFF. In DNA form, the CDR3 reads TGCGCCAGCGGCCTGACAGAAAGCTCCTACAATGAGCAGTTCTTC.

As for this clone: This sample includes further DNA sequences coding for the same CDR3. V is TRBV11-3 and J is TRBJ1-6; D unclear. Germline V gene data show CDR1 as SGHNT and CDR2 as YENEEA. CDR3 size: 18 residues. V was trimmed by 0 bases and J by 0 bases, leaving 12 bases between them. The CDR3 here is CASSLDQGGSSYNSPLHF. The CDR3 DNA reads TGTGCCAGCAGCTTAGATCAAGGAGGGAGCTCCTATAATTCACCCCTCCACTTT.

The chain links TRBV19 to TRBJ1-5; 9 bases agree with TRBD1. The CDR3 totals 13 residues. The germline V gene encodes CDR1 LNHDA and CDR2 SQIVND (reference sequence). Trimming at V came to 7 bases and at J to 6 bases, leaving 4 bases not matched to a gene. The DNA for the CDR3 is TGTGCCAGTAAGGGACAGGGTTTTCAGCCCCAGCATTTT. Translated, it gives CASKGQGFQPQHF.

The CDR3 is CASSSGGYTEAFF. The CDR3 coding sequence is TGTGCCAGCAGCTCAGGGGGCTACACTGAAGCTTTCTTT. This chain connects TRBV5-8 to TRBJ1-1; 8 bases agree with TRBD1. The CDR3 sequence is 13 residues long. V was pared by 3 bases and J by 3 bases, with 1 base of the junction left unmatched. Germline V gene sequence: CDR1 SGHTS, CDR2 YDEGEE.

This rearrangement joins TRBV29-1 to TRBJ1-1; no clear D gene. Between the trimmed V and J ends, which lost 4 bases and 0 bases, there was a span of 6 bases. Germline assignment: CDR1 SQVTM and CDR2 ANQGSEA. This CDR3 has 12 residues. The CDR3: CSVGGMNTEAFF. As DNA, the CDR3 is TGCAGCGTTGGGGGAATGAACACTGAAGCTTTCTTT. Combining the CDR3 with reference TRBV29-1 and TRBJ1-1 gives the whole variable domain SAVISQKPSRDICQRGTSLTIQCQVDSQVTMMFWYRQQPGQSLTLIATANQGSEATYESGFVIDKFPISRPNLTFSTLTVSNMSPEDSSIYLCSVGGMNTEAFFGQGTRLTVV.

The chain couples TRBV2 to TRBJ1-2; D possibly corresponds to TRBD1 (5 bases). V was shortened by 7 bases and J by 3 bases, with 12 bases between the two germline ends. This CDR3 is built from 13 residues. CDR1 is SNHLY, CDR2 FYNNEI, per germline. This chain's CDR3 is CASTVGLDYGYTF. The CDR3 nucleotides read TGTGCCAGCACTGTGGGACTAGACTATGGCTACACCTTC. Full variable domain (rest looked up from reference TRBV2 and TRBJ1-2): EPEVTQTPSHQVTQMGQEVILRCVPISNHLYFYWYRQILGQKVEFLVSFYNNEISEKSEIFDDQFSVERPDGSNFTLKIRSTKLEDSAMYFCASTVGLDYGYTFGSGTRLTVV.

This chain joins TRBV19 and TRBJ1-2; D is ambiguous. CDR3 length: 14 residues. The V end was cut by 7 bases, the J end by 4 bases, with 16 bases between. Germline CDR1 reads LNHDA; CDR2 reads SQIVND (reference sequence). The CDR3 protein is CASKEGGRTYGYTF. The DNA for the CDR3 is TGTGCCAGTAAGGAAGGTGGACGGACCTATGGCTACACCTTC.

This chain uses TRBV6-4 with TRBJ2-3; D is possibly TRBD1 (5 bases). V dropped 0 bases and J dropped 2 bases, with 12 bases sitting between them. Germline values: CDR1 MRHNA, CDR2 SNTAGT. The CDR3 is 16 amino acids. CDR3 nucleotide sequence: TGTGCCAGCAGTGACTCCTGGGGCACCAACACAGATACGCAGTATTTT. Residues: CASSDSWGTNTDTQYF.

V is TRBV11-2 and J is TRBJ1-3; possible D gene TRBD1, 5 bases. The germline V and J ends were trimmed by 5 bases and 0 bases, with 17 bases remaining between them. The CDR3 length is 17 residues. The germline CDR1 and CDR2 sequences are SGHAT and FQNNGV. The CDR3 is CASSPQAGGRSGNTIYF. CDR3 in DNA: TGTGCCAGCAGCCCTCAAGCCGGGGGACGCTCTGGAAACACCATATATTTT.

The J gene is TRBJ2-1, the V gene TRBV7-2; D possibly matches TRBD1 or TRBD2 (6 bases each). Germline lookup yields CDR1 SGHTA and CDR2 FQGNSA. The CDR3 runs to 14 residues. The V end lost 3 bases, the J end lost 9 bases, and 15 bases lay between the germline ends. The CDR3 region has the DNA TGTGCCAGCAGCTTGGGGATACAGGGAGGTGAGCAGTTCTTC. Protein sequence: CASSLGIQGGEQFF. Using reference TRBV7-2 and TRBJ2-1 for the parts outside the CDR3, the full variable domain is GAGVSQSPSNKVTEKGKDVELRCDPISGHTALYWYRQSLGQGLEFLIYFQGNSAPDKSGLPSDRFSAERTGGSVSTLTIQRTQQEDSAVYLCASSLGIQGGEQFFGPGTRLTVL.

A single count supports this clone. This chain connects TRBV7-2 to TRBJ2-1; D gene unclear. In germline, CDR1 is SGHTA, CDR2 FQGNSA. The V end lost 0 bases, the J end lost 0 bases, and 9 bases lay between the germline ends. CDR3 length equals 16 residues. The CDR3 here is CASSLASTSSYNEQFF. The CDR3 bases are TGTGCCAGCAGCTTAGCCTCAACCAGCTCCTACAATGAGCAGTTCTTC.

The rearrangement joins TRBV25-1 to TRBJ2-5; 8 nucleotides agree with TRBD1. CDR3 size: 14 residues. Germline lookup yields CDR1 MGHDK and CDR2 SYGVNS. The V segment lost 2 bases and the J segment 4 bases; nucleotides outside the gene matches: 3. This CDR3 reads CASSERTGRETQYF. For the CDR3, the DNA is TGTGCCAGCAGTGAACGGACAGGGCGAGAGACCCAGTACTTC.

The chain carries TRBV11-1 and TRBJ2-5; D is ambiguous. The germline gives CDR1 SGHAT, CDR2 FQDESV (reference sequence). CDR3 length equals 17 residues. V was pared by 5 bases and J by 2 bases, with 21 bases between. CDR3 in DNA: TGTGCCAGCAGCCCGCGGTTATTCGCCGCAACACAAGAGACCCAGTACTTC. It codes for CASSPRLFAATQETQYF.

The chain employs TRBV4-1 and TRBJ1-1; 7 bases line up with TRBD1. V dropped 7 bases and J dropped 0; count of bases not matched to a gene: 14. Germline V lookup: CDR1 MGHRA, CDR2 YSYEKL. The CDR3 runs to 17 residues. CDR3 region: CASITKRGRPMNTEAFF. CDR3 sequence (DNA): TGCGCCAGCATCACCAAGAGGGGGCGACCGATGAACACTGAAGCTTTCTTT.

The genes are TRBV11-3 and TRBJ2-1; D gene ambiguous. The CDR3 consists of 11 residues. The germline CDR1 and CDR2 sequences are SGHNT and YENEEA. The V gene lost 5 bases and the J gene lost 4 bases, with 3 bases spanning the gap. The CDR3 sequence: CASSQYNEQFF. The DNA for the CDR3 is TGTGCCAGCAGCCAGTACAATGAGCAGTTCTTC.

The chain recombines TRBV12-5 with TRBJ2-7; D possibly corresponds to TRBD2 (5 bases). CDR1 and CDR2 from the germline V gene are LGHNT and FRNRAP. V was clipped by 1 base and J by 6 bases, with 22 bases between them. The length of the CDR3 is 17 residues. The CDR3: CASGLEVLASQIPEQYF. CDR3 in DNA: TGTGCTAGTGGTTTGGAGGTCCTAGCAAGTCAAATACCCGAGCAGTACTTC. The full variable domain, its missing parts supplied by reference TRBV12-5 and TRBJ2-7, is DARVTQTPRHKVTEMGQEVTMRCQPILGHNTVFWYRQTMMQGLELLAYFRNRAPLDDSGMPKDRFSAEMPDATLATLKIQPSEPRDSAVYFCASGLEVLASQIPEQYFGPGTRLTVT.

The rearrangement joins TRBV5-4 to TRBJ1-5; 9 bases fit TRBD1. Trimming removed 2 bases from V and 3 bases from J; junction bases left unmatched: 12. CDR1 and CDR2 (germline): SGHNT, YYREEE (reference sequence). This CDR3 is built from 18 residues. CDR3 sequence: CASSFQSPGTGNNQPQHF. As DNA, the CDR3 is TGTGCCAGCAGCTTCCAAAGTCCCGGGACAGGGAACAATCAGCCCCAGCATTTT.

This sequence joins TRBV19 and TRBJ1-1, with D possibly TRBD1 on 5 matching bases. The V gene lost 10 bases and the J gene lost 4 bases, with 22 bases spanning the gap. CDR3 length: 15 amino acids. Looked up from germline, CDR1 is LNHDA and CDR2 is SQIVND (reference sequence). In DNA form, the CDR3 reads TGTGCCACTCTTAGGCAGGGTTCGCCGGGCACTGAAGCTTTCTTT. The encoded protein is CATLRQGSPGTEAFF.

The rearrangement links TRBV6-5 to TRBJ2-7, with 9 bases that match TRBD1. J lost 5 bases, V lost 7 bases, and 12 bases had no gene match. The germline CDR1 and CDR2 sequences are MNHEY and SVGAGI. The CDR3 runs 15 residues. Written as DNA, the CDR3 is TGTGCCAGCAAAGGGACCTTGGACAGGGGAGACGAGCAGTACTTC. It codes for CASKGTLDRGDEQYF.

The DNA of the CDR3 is TGTGCCAGCAGCTTGGGAGGAGCCGGGGAGCTGTTTTTT. Translated, it gives CASSLGGAGELFF. The rearrangement joins TRBV5-6 to TRBJ2-2; D is uncertain. Trimming pared 0 bases from V and 6 bases from J, leaving 6 bases between. The CDR3 covers 13 residues. Germline-derived CDR1 and CDR2 are SGHDT and YYEEEE. Drawing the rest from reference TRBV5-6 and TRBJ2-2, the complete variable domain is DAGVTQSPTHLIKTRGQQVTLRCSPKSGHDTVSWYQQALGQGPQFIFQYYEEEERQRGNFPDRFSGHQFPNYSSELNVNALLLGDSALYLCASSLGGAGELFFGEGSRLTVL.

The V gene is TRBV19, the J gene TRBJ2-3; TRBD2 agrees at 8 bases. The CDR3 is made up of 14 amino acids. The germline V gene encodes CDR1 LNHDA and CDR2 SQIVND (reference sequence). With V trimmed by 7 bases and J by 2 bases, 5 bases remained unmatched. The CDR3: CASMGAGVTDTQYF. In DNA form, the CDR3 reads TGTGCCAGTATGGGAGCGGGGGTCACAGATACGCAGTATTTT.

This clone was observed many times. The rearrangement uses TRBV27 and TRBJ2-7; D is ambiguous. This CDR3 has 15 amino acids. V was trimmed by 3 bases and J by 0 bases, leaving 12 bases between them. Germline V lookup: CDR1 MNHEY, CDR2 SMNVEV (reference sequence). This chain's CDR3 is CASSLKGGSSYEQYF. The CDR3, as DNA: TGTGCCAGCAGTTTGAAGGGTGGGTCCTCCTACGAGCAGTACTTC.

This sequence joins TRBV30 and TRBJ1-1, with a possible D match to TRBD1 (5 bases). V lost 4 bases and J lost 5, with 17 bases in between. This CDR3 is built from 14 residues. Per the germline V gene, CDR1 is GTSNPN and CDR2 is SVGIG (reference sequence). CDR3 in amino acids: CAWTSRGGGTEAFF. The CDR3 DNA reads TGTGCCTGGACCTCCCGCGGGGGGGGTACTGAAGCTTTCTTT.

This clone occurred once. The CDR3 is CAIPLGATDTQYF. In DNA form, the CDR3 reads TGTGCCATCCCATTAGGGGCTACAGATACGCAGTATTTT. This sequence joins TRBV7-9 and TRBJ2-3; D perhaps matches TRBD1 (5 bases). The CDR3 contains 13 residues. Germline CDR1 reads SEHNR; CDR2 reads FQNEAQ (reference sequence). Trimming took off 10 bases at V and 3 bases at J, with 14 bases between the two ends. Filled out from reference TRBV7-9 and TRBJ2-3, the complete variable domain reads DTGVSQNPRHKITKRGQNVTFRCDPISEHNRLYWYRQTLGQGPEFLTYFQNEAQLEKSRLLSDRFSAERPKGSFSTLEIQRTEQGDSAMYLCAIPLGATDTQYFGPGTRLTVL.

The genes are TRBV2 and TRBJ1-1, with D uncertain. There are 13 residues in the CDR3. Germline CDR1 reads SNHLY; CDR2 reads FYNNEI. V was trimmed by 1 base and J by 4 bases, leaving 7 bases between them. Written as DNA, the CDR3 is TGTGCCAGCAGTGAAGACACCCTCACTGAAGCTTTCTTT. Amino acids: CASSEDTLTEAFF.

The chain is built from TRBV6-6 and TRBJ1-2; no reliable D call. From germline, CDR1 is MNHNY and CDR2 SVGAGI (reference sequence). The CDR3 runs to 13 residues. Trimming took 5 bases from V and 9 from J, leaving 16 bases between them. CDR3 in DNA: TGTGCCAGCAGTACCTCCAAGGTTATGAGCTACACCTTC. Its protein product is CASSTSKVMSYTF.

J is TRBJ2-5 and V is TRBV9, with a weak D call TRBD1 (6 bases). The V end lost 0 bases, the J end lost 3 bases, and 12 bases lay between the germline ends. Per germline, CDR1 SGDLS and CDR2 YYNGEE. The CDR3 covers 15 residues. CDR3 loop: CASSVVGAGKETQYF. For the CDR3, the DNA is TGTGCCAGCAGCGTAGTGGGGGCTGGAAAAGAGACCCAGTACTTC.